This T cell receptor (beta chain) was identified in a study of T cells expressing NK-cell markers. TCRdb re-called the 5' RACE reads and shows each CDR3 protein once, DNA omitted. The listing records roughly 110,000 distinct CDR3 sequences. This CDR3 spans 14 amino acids. Germline V CDR1 and CDR2: SQVTM, ANQGSEA. The sequence was obtained from a woman between 18 and 75 years old in good health. The chain is built from TRBV29-1 and TRBJ2-4; TCRdb proposes TRBD1, but this gene call is untestable without DNA. Sequencing input: blood T cells: a sorted CD56 or NKG2C T cell subset, CD4+ or CD8+ T cells, or bulk PBMC T cells (not recorded which). CDR3 sequence reads: CSAPGGGPKNIQYF.